Shown below are 12 T cell receptor beta chains from a single sample sequenced in a study of early T cells in non-severe SARS-CoV-2 infection. MiXCR was run by TCRdb on the 5' RACE reads, yielding one entry per CDR3 protein. Among approximately 69,000 distinct CDR3 sequences listed, roughly 11% were seen once. This material consisted of whole blood, taken at baseline. The receptor source for this set is an adult who was a healthcare worker with PCR-confirmed SARS-CoV-2 infection or an uninfected control (not recorded which).

This clonotype was seen a few times. V usage is TRBV20-1 and J usage is TRBJ2-7; tentative D call: TRBD2 (6 bases). With 5 bases removed from V and 2 bases from J, the gap between germline ends came to 10 bases. Germline assignment: CDR1 DFQATT and CDR2 SNEGSKA (reference sequence). This CDR3 is built from 12 residues. The CDR3: CSARLEAYEQYF. Written as DNA, the CDR3 is TGCAGTGCTCGACTAGAGGCCTACGAGCAGTACTTC.

This clonotype was observed a few times. This rearrangement joins TRBV3-1 to TRBJ1-2; D is uncertain. Germline V gene sequence: CDR1 LGHDT, CDR2 YNNKEL (reference sequence). V lost 5 bases and J lost 4, with 11 bases in between. This CDR3 comprises 13 residues. The CDR3 reads CASSTGSSYGYTF. The CDR3 nucleotides read TGTGCCAGCAGCACCGGGAGTTCCTATGGCTACACCTTC.

V is TRBV12-3 or TRBV12-4 and J is TRBJ1-5; 7 bases agree with TRBD1. With V trimmed by 5 bases and J by 3 bases, 10 bases remained unmatched. CDR3 length: 16 amino acids. The CDR3 sequence is CASSTRQGLHNQPQHF. CDR3 sequence (DNA): TGTGCCAGCAGTACCCGACAGGGCCTTCACAATCAGCCCCAGCATTTT.

The CDR3 sequence: CASSLVAGEQFF. CDR3 sequence (DNA): TGTGCCAGCAGTCTCGTAGCGGGAGAGCAGTTCTTC. The genes are TRBV12-3 or TRBV12-4 and TRBJ2-1; 8 nucleotides match TRBD2. The CDR3 has 12 residues. V lost 5 bases to trimming and J lost 10 bases; unmatched junction nucleotides: 4.

The chain combines TRBV24-1 with TRBJ2-1, with 8 bases fitting TRBD2. The CDR3 runs to 15 residues. V lost 5 bases and J lost 2; bases outside the gene matches: 4. The germline V gene encodes CDR1 KGHDR and CDR2 SFDVKD. CDR3 in amino acids: CATSALSGTYNEQFF. The CDR3 DNA reads TGTGCCACCAGTGCCCTTAGCGGGACCTACAATGAGCAGTTCTTC.

This clonotype was picked up a small number of times. This chain uses TRBV3-1 with TRBJ2-7; D is possibly TRBD1 (6 bases). The CDR3 consists of 15 residues. V shed 1 base and J shed 3 bases, with 13 bases lying between them. Germline CDR1 is LGHDT and CDR2 is YNNKEL (reference sequence). CDR3 loop: CASSQAPGTSYEQYF. The DNA of the CDR3 is TGTGCCAGCAGCCAAGCTCCCGGGACAAGCTACGAGCAGTACTTC.

The rearrangement joins TRBV29-1 to TRBJ1-1; D gene unclear. This CDR3 is built from 12 residues. The V end lost 7 bases, the J end lost 5 bases, and 14 bases lay between the germline ends. CDR1 SQVTM and CDR2 ANQGSEA come from the germline V gene. The CDR3 here is CSAARRETEAFF. The DNA for the CDR3 is TGCAGCGCTGCACGAAGGGAAACTGAAGCTTTCTTT.

Only a few counts were recorded for this clonotype. The chain employs TRBV27 and TRBJ2-3; D ambiguous. Trimming stripped 6 bases from V and 3 bases from J, with 13 bases between. CDR3 length: 14 amino acids. Germline V gives CDR1 MNHEY, CDR2 SMNVEV (reference sequence). CDR3 sequence (DNA): TGTGCCAGCAGCGCCCTTCTCTGGACAGATACGCAGTATTTT. Translated, it gives CASSALLWTDTQYF.

This clonotype was found many times. One junction end disagrees with the germline gene, perhaps due to a read error. The genes are TRBV28 and TRBJ1-1; D ambiguous. The CDR3 covers 11 residues. From germline, CDR1 is MDHEN and CDR2 SYDVKM. CDR3 amino acids: CASKGNTEAFF. The CDR3 DNA reads as TGTGCAAGCAAGGGGAACACTGAAGCTTTCTTT.

In this sample, this clonotype turned up many times. This chain uses TRBV27 with TRBJ1-1; 8 nucleotides line up with TRBD1. Germline lookup yields CDR1 MNHEY and CDR2 SMNVEV (reference sequence). There are 16 residues in the CDR3. The V and J ends lost 3 bases and 1 base, in that order; junction bases with no gene match: 7. CDR3 in DNA: TGTGCCAGCAGTTTCCGGGACAGGAGAGAGAACACTGAAGCTTTCTTT. This gives the protein CASSFRDRRENTEAFF.

This clonotype has just a few counts. The chain has TRBV29-1 and TRBJ2-7; D perhaps matches TRBD1 (6 bases). V was clipped by 7 bases and J by 6 bases, with 16 bases between them. The CDR3 sequence is 12 residues long. CDR1 SQVTM and CDR2 ANQGSEA come from the germline V gene. CDR3 protein: CSAGKQGIEQYF. CDR3 DNA: TGCAGCGCCGGAAAACAGGGAATCGAGCAGTACTTC.

The chain has TRBV11-2 and TRBJ2-1, with D perhaps matching TRBD1 or TRBD2 (5 bases each). The V end was cut by 6 bases, the J end by 2 bases, with 11 bases between. Germline V CDR1 and CDR2: SGHAT, FQNNGV. This CDR3 is built from 14 residues. CDR3 coding DNA: TGTGCCAGCAGTGGGGGTTTCCCCTACAATGAGCAGTTCTTC. It specifies CASSGGFPYNEQFF.